These 27 T cell receptor beta chains were sequenced from one sample in a study of CD8 T cells in Susac syndrome. The RNA input was about 0.5 to 1 ug, and it was reverse transcribed with random hexamers. TCRdb ran MiXCR on the immunoSEQ multiplex PCR reads and lists one entry per CDR3 protein. Among approximately 180,000 distinct CDR3 sequences listed, roughly 90% were seen once. Sample: CD4+ T cells from PBMCs. All receptors come from a human donor with Susac syndrome.

The rearrangement joins TRBV28 to TRBJ2-7; the match to TRBD1 covers 8 bases. This CDR3 region has 16 residues. CDR1 MDHEN and CDR2 SYDVKM come from the germline V gene. V shed 4 bases, J shed 2 bases, and the junction held 10 bases outside the gene matches. For the CDR3, the DNA is TGTGCCAGCAGTTCCACCGGACAGGGTGATCCCTACGAGCAGTACTTC. It encodes CASSSTGQGDPYEQYF.

The rearrangement links TRBV5-4 to TRBJ2-2; 8 bases fit TRBD2. Germline V gene data show CDR1 as SGHNT and CDR2 as YYREEE (reference sequence). After removal of 0 bases from V and 2 bases from J, the junction contained 3 bases not matched to a gene. CDR3 size: 16 residues. The CDR3 coding sequence is TGTGCCAGCAGCTTGGAGCGGGGGCCCAACACCGGGGAGCTGTTTTTT. Protein: CASSLERGPNTGELFF.

The J gene is TRBJ2-7, the V gene TRBV5-1, with TRBD1 matching over 10 bases. Looked up from germline, CDR1 is SGHRS and CDR2 is YFSETQ. This CDR3 comprises 15 residues. The ends lost 1 base at V and 3 bases at J; junction bases unmatched: 4. This CDR3 reads CASSLTTGGFYEQYF. Here the CDR3 DNA reads TGCGCCAGCAGCTTGACGACAGGGGGCTTCTACGAGCAGTACTTC.

V is TRBV5-1 and J is TRBJ1-1; the D gene is possibly TRBD1 (5 bases). The CDR3 is made up of 14 amino acids. V was trimmed by 5 bases and J by 3 bases, leaving 14 bases between them. Germline V lookup: CDR1 SGHRS, CDR2 YFSETQ. The CDR3 loop reads CASRRRGMDTEAFF. DNA for the CDR3: TGCGCCAGCAGACGAAGGGGAATGGACACTGAAGCTTTCTTT.

The chain couples TRBV5-1 to TRBJ2-1; D gene ambiguous. Per the germline V gene, CDR1 is SGHRS and CDR2 is YFSETQ. This CDR3 spans 13 amino acids. Trimming removed 0 bases from V and 5 bases from J, with 6 bases in between. The DNA of the CDR3 is TGCGCCAGCAGCTTGGGCCTTAACAATGAGCAGTTCTTC. Translation gives CASSLGLNNEQFF.

The chain uses TRBV25-1 and TRBJ2-1, with a possible D match to TRBD2 (6 bases). V was clipped by 8 bases and J by 4 bases, with 21 bases between them. The CDR3 has 16 residues. Germline V gene data show CDR1 as MGHDK and CDR2 as SYGVNS. CDR3 protein: CASGLEEGRGYNEQFF. The CDR3 bases are TGTGCCAGCGGATTGGAGGAGGGGCGAGGTTACAATGAGCAGTTCTTC.

This clonotype was detected once. The chain recombines TRBV7-8 with TRBJ1-5; 7 bases fit TRBD1. The germline gives CDR1 SGHVS, CDR2 FQNEAQ. The V and J ends lost 3 bases and 2 bases, in that order; junction bases with no gene match: 13. The length of the CDR3 is 18 residues. CDR3 region: CASSFYRGVSLGNQPQHF. The CDR3 nucleotides read TGTGCCAGCAGCTTTTACAGGGGTGTTAGTCTGGGCAATCAGCCCCAGCATTTT.

The chain joins TRBV10-2 to TRBJ1-2, with TRBD1 as a possible D gene (5 bases). Germline loops: CDR1 WSHSY, CDR2 SAAADI. This CDR3 has 16 amino acids. Deletions cut 3 bases from V and 7 bases from J, with 21 bases between. The CDR3 protein is CASSDNTVRGFGGYTF. CDR3 DNA sequence: TGCGCCAGCAGTGACAACACAGTTCGGGGCTTTGGTGGCTACACCTTC.

V usage is TRBV3-1 and J usage is TRBJ1-4; no reliable D call. V dropped 1 base and J dropped 8 bases, with 8 bases sitting between them. CDR1 is LGHDT and CDR2 is YNNKEL in the germline V gene (reference sequence). The CDR3 length is 13 residues. The CDR3 loop is CASSQGVDEKLFF. The CDR3 DNA follows: TGTGCCAGCAGCCAAGGAGTTGACGAAAAACTGTTTTTT.

This chain links TRBV7-9 with TRBJ1-1; D is perhaps TRBD1 (5 bases). The CDR3 has 16 residues. The V end was cut by 3 bases, the J end by 5 bases, with 19 bases between. CDR1 SEHNR and CDR2 FQNEAQ come from the germline V gene (reference sequence). CDR3 residues: CASSLYLQGGRTEAFF. DNA of the CDR3: TGTGCCAGCAGCTTGTATCTGCAGGGTGGACGTACTGAAGCTTTCTTT.

V gene TRBV7-8 combines with J gene TRBJ1-1; D not certain. This CDR3 comprises 12 residues. Germline CDR1 reads SGHVS; CDR2 reads FQNEAQ. V dropped 3 bases and J dropped 1 base, with 3 bases sitting between them. For the CDR3, the DNA is TGTGCCAGCAGCTTTCCGAACACTGAAGCTTTCTTT. Translation gives CASSFPNTEAFF.

V usage is TRBV29-1 and J usage is TRBJ2-2; perhaps TRBD2 as D (6 bases). CDR1 SQVTM and CDR2 ANQGSEA come from the germline V gene. The CDR3 is 15 residues long. Deletions cut 6 bases from V and 7 bases from J, with 21 bases between. The CDR3, as DNA: TGCAGCGTCCCTCGCGGCGGGATACTCGACGGGGAGCTGTTTTTT. Encoded protein: CSVPRGGILDGELFF.

The table lists this clonotype with a count of one. This rearrangement joins TRBV3-1 to TRBJ2-3; D not resolved. With 1 base removed from V and 8 bases from J, the gap between germline ends came to 7 bases. CDR3 length: 12 residues. The germline V gene encodes CDR1 LGHDT and CDR2 YNNKEL (reference sequence). The CDR3 is CASSQASGTQYF. DNA for the CDR3: TGTGCCAGCAGCCAAGCCTCGGGTACGCAGTATTTT.

This clonotype appeared a single time. The chain uses TRBV27 and TRBJ1-5, with no clear D. V was pared by 3 bases and J by 4 bases, with 13 bases between. The CDR3 loop spans 15 amino acids. Germline assignment: CDR1 MNHEY and CDR2 SMNVEV (reference sequence). CDR3 sequence: CASSFEGTGNQPQHF. The DNA of the CDR3 is TGTGCCAGCAGTTTTGAGGGCACGGGGAATCAGCCCCAGCATTTT.

The rearrangement uses TRBV20-1 and TRBJ2-7; 7 nucleotides align to TRBD1. CDR3 length: 14 residues. Trimming took 2 bases from V and 1 from J; bases not matched to a gene: 5. The V gene's germline CDR1 is DFQATT and CDR2 SNEGSKA (reference sequence). CDR3 region: CSARSGTVSYEQYF. As DNA, the CDR3 is TGCAGTGCTAGATCCGGGACAGTTTCCTACGAGCAGTACTTC.

V usage is TRBV29-1 and J usage is TRBJ1-1; the match to TRBD1 covers 9 bases. The CDR3 spans 13 residues. J gave up 11 bases and V 4 bases, and 11 bases lay outside the gene matches. Germline V gene data show CDR1 as SQVTM and CDR2 as ANQGSEA. The CDR3 loop reads CSVVSWTGDLAFF. The CDR3 nucleotides read TGCAGCGTTGTGTCATGGACAGGGGATCTTGCTTTCTTT.

This clonotype was counted a single time. The chain combines TRBV20-1 with TRBJ2-1; tentative D call: TRBD2 (5 bases). Germline V gene sequence: CDR1 DFQATT, CDR2 SNEGSKA (reference sequence). Trimming shortened V by 5 bases and J by 4 bases, and 21 bases separated the two germline ends. The CDR3 contains 16 residues. CDR3 coding DNA: TGCAGTGCTCGGTCGGGTTGGCGGGTTGATTACAATGAGCAGTTCTTC. Protein: CSARSGWRVDYNEQFF.

The chain uses TRBV3-1 and TRBJ1-2, with 7 bases aligning to TRBD1. This CDR3 contains 15 residues. Germline lookup yields CDR1 LGHDT and CDR2 YNNKEL (reference sequence). V shed 1 base, J shed 4 bases, and the junction held 6 bases outside the gene matches. The CDR3 region has the DNA TGTGCCAGCAGCCAAGGCGGCAGGACAGGCTATGGCTACACCTTC. It codes for CASSQGGRTGYGYTF.

This sequence joins TRBV7-3 and TRBJ2-1; 8 nucleotides align to TRBD2. The CDR3 covers 17 residues. Trimming cost V 3 bases and J 8 bases; bases outside gene matches: 15. Germline V gene sequence: CDR1 SGHTA, CDR2 FQGTGA. This CDR3 is CASSFNPGVAGWDEQFF. CDR3 DNA sequence: TGTGCCAGCAGCTTCAACCCCGGGGTAGCGGGATGGGATGAGCAGTTCTTC. Full variable domain (outside the CDR3, taken from reference TRBV7-3 and TRBJ2-1): GAGVSQTPSNKVTEKGKYVELRCDPISGHTALYWYRQSLGQGPEFLIYFQGTGAADDSGLPNDRFFAVRPEGSVSTLKIQRTERGDSAVYLCASSFNPGVAGWDEQFFGPGTRLTVL.

The chain employs TRBV3-1 and TRBJ1-1, with no clear D. Trimming took 3 bases from V and 2 from J, leaving 7 bases between them. CDR3 length: 13 amino acids. The germline V gene encodes CDR1 LGHDT and CDR2 YNNKEL (reference sequence). The CDR3 DNA reads TGTGCCAGCAGCCAGCTCTCTAACACTGAAGCTTTCTTT. Its translation: CASSQLSNTEAFF.

This chain links TRBV27 with TRBJ2-5; possibly TRBD2 for D (10 bases). The CDR3 length is 15 residues. Germline V gene data show CDR1 as MNHEY and CDR2 as SMNVEV (reference sequence). Trimming took off 8 bases at V and 5 bases at J, with 21 bases between the two ends. The CDR3 sequence is CASGTSGTGWETQYF. The CDR3 bases are TGTGCCAGCGGCACTAGCGGGACAGGGTGGGAGACCCAGTACTTC.

The chain has TRBV2 and TRBJ2-1; D is possibly TRBD1 (6 bases). Germline V lookup: CDR1 SNHLY, CDR2 FYNNEI. This CDR3 is 14 amino acids long. V lost 5 bases and J lost 10, with 18 bases in between. The CDR3 loop is CASSRSGEGLEQFF. CDR3 bases: TGTGCCAGCAGTCGATCAGGGGAAGGGCTCGAGCAGTTCTTC. Based on the CDR3 plus reference TRBV2 and TRBJ2-1, the full variable domain is EPEVTQTPSHQVTQMGQEVILRCVPISNHLYFYWYRQILGQKVEFLVSFYNNEISEKSEIFDDQFSVERPDGSNFTLKIRSTKLEDSAMYFCASSRSGEGLEQFFGPGTRLTVL.

CDR3 DNA sequence: TGTGCCAGCAGCCAAGTTAGCGGGAGTAACACCGGGGAGCTGTTTTTT. Residues: CASSQVSGSNTGELFF. This rearrangement joins TRBV3-1 to TRBJ2-2; 9 bases match TRBD2. This CDR3 comprises 16 residues. The germline V gene has CDR1 LGHDT and CDR2 YNNKEL (reference sequence). V was pared by 1 base and J by 2 bases, with 2 bases of the junction left unmatched.

This sequence joins TRBV30 and TRBJ1-1, with 9 bases identical to TRBD1. The CDR3 is made up of 13 amino acids. Trimming cost V 5 bases and J 3 bases; bases outside gene matches: 4. Germline values: CDR1 GTSNPN, CDR2 SVGIG (reference sequence). CDR3 region: CAWCWDRDTEAFF. The CDR3, as DNA: TGTGCCTGGTGCTGGGACAGGGACACTGAAGCTTTCTTT.

The chain is built from TRBV29-1 and TRBJ2-7, with 7 bases lining up with TRBD2. The CDR3 totals 13 residues. J lost 7 bases, V lost 1 base, and 7 bases had no gene match. Germline V CDR1 and CDR2: SQVTM, ANQGSEA. CDR3 residues: CSVEGFGTKEQYF. DNA for the CDR3: TGCAGCGTTGAAGGGTTTGGGACTAAGGAGCAGTACTTC.

The J gene is TRBJ1-1, the V gene TRBV19, with D hard to call. Trimming removed 7 bases at V and 1 base at J, with 13 bases between. CDR1 is LNHDA and CDR2 is SQIVND in the germline V gene (reference sequence). The CDR3 loop spans 14 amino acids. Here the CDR3 reads CASISQHRNTEAFF. CDR3 nucleotides: TGTGCCAGTATCTCGCAACACAGGAACACTGAAGCTTTCTTT. The variable domain in full, completed from reference TRBV19 and TRBJ1-1, reads DGGITQSPKYLFRKEGQNVTLSCEQNLNHDAMYWYRQDPGQGLRLIYYSQIVNDFQKGDIAEGYSVSREKKESFPLTVTSAQKNPTAFYLCASISQHRNTEAFFGQGTRLTVV.

This chain connects TRBV10-3 to TRBJ1-1, with D unresolved. Trimming cost V 0 bases and J 6 bases, with 8 bases left between them. Germline V gene lookup returns CDR1 ENHRY and CDR2 SYGVKD. This CDR3 spans 13 amino acids. CDR3 sequence reads: CAISESGYSEAFF. The CDR3 nucleotides read TGTGCCATCAGTGAGTCAGGGTATTCTGAAGCTTTCTTT.